These 14 T cell receptor beta chains were sequenced from one sample in a study of technical replicates of blood from a few donors. Repertoires were generated with immunoSEQ multiplex PCR, while TCRdb's copy carries only in-frame clones and drops some. The sample lists over 55,000 clones; roughly 86% were seen once. Sample: PBMCs. These receptors were collected from a human donor in good health. Some clones in this sample may be carry-over from other donors' samples.

The table lists this clone with a count of one. The chain couples TRBV5-1 to TRBJ2-5; D might be TRBD2 (5 bases). The germline V gene has CDR1 SGHRS and CDR2 YFSETQ. The CDR3 is 13 amino acids. Trimming took 4 bases from V and 5 from J, leaving 12 bases between them. As DNA, the CDR3 is TGCGCCAGCAGCCCCGCGCGGGTGGAGACCCAGTACTTC. Translation gives CASSPARVETQYF.

V usage is TRBV6-6 and J usage is TRBJ2-1; a weak D match, TRBD2 (6 bases). CDR3 length: 14 residues. CDR1 is MNHNY and CDR2 is SVGAGI in the germline V gene (reference sequence). V was pared by 5 bases and J by 6 bases, with 14 bases between. CDR3 DNA: TGTGCCAGCAGTCCCCCCGGGAGCCTCAATGAGCAGTTCTTC. Translating gives CASSPPGSLNEQFF.

The chain is built from TRBV19 and TRBJ2-7; no firm D call. Trimming cost V 0 bases and J 5 bases, with 8 bases left between them. This CDR3 has 13 residues. The germline V gene has CDR1 LNHDA and CDR2 SQIVND (reference sequence). CDR3 sequence reads: CASSIDRGNEQYF. Written as DNA, the CDR3 is TGTGCCAGTAGTATAGATCGAGGCAACGAGCAGTACTTC.

The chain combines TRBV5-1 with TRBJ2-7; 11 bases fit TRBD2. Germline lookup yields CDR1 SGHRS and CDR2 YFSETQ. J gave up 4 bases and V 0 bases, and 3 bases lay outside the gene matches. The CDR3 has 15 residues. CDR3 residues: CASSLASGGFYEQYF. CDR3 DNA: TGCGCCAGCAGCTTGGCTAGCGGGGGGTTTTACGAGCAGTACTTC.

The chain links TRBV5-1 to TRBJ1-2; perhaps TRBD1 as D (5 bases). Trimming left V 7 bases short and J 6 bases short, with 19 bases between. The CDR3 contains 14 residues. Germline CDR1 is SGHRS and CDR2 is YFSETQ. The CDR3 DNA reads as TGCGCCAGCTTCCAGGGCCCTGATGCTAATGGCTACACCTTC. Residues: CASFQGPDANGYTF.

The V and J genes are TRBV14 and TRBJ1-1; unclear D gene. The CDR3 consists of 12 residues. Germline CDR1 SGHDN, CDR2 FVKESK. V was cut by 0 bases and J by 11 bases, with 10 bases left in between. CDR3 protein: CASSQDAGPAFF. CDR3 nucleotides: TGTGCCAGCAGCCAAGATGCGGGTCCGGCTTTCTTT. The variable domain in full, completed from reference TRBV14 and TRBJ1-1, reads EAGVTQFPSHSVIEKGQTVTLRCDPISGHDNLYWYRRVMGKEIKFLLHFVKESKQDESGMPNNRFLAERTGGTYSTLKVQPAELEDSGVYFCASSQDAGPAFFGQGTRLTVV.

This chain links TRBV10-3 with TRBJ2-6, with no clear D. Between the trimmed V and J ends, which lost 0 bases and 3 bases, there was a span of 12 bases. The CDR3 runs to 17 residues. From germline, CDR1 is ENHRY and CDR2 SYGVKD. The CDR3 region is CAISESQTPFGANVLTF. The CDR3 DNA reads TGTGCCATCAGTGAGTCCCAGACACCCTTTGGGGCCAACGTCCTGACTTTC.

V usage is TRBV7-6 and J usage is TRBJ2-3, with no clear D. The V gene lost 5 bases and the J gene lost 5 bases, with 8 bases spanning the gap. This CDR3 comprises 12 residues. Germline V lookup: CDR1 SGHVS, CDR2 FNYEAQ. CDR3 DNA: TGTGCCAGCAGCCCATACGGAGATACGCAGTATTTT. Protein product: CASSPYGDTQYF. The variable domain in full, completed from reference TRBV7-6 and TRBJ2-3, reads GAGVSQSPRYKVTKRGQDVALRCDPISGHVSLYWYRQALGQGPEFLTYFNYEAQQDKSGLPNDRFSAERPEGSISTLTIQRTEQRDSAMYRCASSPYGDTQYFGPGTRLTVL.

The V call is TRBV6-1, the J call TRBJ2-7, with TRBD1 matching over 8 bases. The CDR3 is 15 amino acids. V lost 6 bases to trimming and J lost 2 bases; unmatched junction nucleotides: 9. Germline CDR1 and CDR2: MNHNS and SASEGT. DNA for the CDR3: TGTGCCAGCAGGCAGGACAGGGAGAGGACCTACGAGCAGTACTTC. Protein sequence: CASRQDRERTYEQYF.

The chain links TRBV9 to TRBJ1-2, with D possibly matching TRBD1 (5 bases). Trimming pared 2 bases from V and 7 bases from J, leaving 15 bases between. This CDR3 region has 14 residues. Germline V gene data show CDR1 as SGDLS and CDR2 as YYNGEE. In nucleotides, the CDR3 is TGTGCCAGCAGCGTTTCAGGGTGGGAGGGTGGCTACACCTTC. The encoded protein is CASSVSGWEGGYTF.

V and J are TRBV7-8 and TRBJ2-7; possible D gene TRBD2, 6 bases. V lost 1 base to trimming and J lost 10 bases, with 14 bases between them. CDR1 and CDR2 (germline): SGHVS, FQNEAQ. The CDR3 is made up of 13 amino acids. The CDR3 spells CASSLVAGSDQYF. CDR3 coding DNA: TGTGCCAGCAGCTTAGTGGCCGGGAGTGACCAGTACTTC.

The chain links TRBV4-3 to TRBJ1-2; 7 bases agree with TRBD1. The V and J ends lost 3 bases and 4 bases, in that order; junction bases with no gene match: 8. CDR1 is LGHNA and CDR2 is YSLEER in the germline V gene. The CDR3 runs to 15 residues. In DNA form, the CDR3 reads TGCGCCAGCAGCCAGCAAAAGGGACAGACCTATGGCTACACCTTC. This gives the protein CASSQQKGQTYGYTF.

This chain uses TRBV27 with TRBJ2-1; D perhaps matches TRBD1 (6 bases). The CDR3 spans 16 residues. Deletions cut 6 bases from V and 5 bases from J, with 20 bases between. In germline, CDR1 is MNHEY, CDR2 SMNVEV (reference sequence). CDR3 residues: CASRPPRGRADNEQFF. CDR3 in DNA: TGTGCCAGCAGGCCCCCTAGGGGGAGAGCGGACAATGAGCAGTTCTTC.

The CDR3: CASSPRGRVGTLAKNIQYF. The CDR3 region has the DNA TGTGCCAGCAGCCCCCGGGGTCGTGTCGGGACTCTAGCCAAAAACATTCAGTACTTC. The V and J genes are TRBV9 and TRBJ2-4; possibly TRBD2 for D (6 bases). This CDR3 has 19 amino acids. V was shortened by 4 bases and J by 0 bases, with 23 bases between the two germline ends. The germline CDR1 and CDR2 sequences are SGDLS and YYNGEE.